In this sample, the clone carrying this T cell receptor beta chain turned up a few times. Antigen: not known. This entry is derived from a study of post-analysis software for immune sequencing data. Notes on the study in general: Among a handful of TRBV segments more frequent in patients than controls were TRBV5-6, TRBV5-1 and TRBV20-1. The F measure placed samples prepared in the same batch into strongly shared clusters. Controls showed significantly higher normalized Chao1 diversity than did multiple sclerosis patients.

Sequencing libraries made from TCR beta cDNA carried unique molecular identifiers. A few hundred thousand cDNA molecules came from roughly 0.93 to 9.6 million T cells. TCRdb reanalysed the PCR reads using MiXCR and keeps one entry per CDR3 protein. The table has about 680,000 distinct CDR3 sequences, 59% seen once. Germline lookup yields CDR1 SQVTM and CDR2 ANQGSEA. This CDR3 is built from 13 residues. The V and J ends lost 8 bases and 4 bases respectively, with 15 bases between them. V is TRBV29-1 and J is TRBJ2-1; possibly TRBD2 for D (6 bases). The receptor was isolated from a girl aged 2 to 10 with multiple sclerosis. The sample comprised blood. CDR3 DNA: TGCAGCAGTGGAAGGGCGGGGTACAATGAGCAGTTCTTC. This encodes CSSGRAGYNEQFF.